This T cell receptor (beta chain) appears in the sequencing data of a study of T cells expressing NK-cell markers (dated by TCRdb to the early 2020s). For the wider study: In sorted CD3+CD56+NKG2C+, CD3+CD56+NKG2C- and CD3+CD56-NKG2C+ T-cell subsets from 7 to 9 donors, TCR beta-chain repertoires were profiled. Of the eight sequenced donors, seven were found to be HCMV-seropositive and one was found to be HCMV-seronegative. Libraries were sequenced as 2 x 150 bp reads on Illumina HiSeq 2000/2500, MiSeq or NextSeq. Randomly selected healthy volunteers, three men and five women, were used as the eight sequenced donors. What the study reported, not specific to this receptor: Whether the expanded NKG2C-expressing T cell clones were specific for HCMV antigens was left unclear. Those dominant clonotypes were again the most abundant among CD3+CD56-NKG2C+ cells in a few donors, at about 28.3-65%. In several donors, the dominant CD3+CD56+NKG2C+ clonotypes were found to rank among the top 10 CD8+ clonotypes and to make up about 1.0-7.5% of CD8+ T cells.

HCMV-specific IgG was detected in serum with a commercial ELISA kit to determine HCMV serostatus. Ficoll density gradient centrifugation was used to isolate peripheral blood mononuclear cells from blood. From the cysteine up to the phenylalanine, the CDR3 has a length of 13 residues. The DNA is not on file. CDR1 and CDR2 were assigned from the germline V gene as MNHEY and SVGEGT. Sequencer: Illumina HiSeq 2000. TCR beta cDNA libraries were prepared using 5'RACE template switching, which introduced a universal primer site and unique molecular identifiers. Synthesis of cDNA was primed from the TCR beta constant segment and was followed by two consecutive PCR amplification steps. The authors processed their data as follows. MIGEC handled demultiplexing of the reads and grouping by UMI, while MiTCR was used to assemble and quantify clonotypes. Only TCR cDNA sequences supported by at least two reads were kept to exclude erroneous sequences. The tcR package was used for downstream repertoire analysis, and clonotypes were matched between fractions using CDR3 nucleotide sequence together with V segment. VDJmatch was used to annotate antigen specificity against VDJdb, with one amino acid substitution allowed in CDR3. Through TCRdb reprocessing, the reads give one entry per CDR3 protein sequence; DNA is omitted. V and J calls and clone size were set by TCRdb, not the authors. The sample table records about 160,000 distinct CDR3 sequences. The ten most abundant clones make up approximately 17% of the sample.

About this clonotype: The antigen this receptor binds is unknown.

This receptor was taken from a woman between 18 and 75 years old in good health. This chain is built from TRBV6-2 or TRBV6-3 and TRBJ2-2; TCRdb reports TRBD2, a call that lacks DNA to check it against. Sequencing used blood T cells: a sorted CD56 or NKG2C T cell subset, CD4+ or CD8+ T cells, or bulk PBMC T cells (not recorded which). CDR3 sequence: CASSYRRDGELFF.